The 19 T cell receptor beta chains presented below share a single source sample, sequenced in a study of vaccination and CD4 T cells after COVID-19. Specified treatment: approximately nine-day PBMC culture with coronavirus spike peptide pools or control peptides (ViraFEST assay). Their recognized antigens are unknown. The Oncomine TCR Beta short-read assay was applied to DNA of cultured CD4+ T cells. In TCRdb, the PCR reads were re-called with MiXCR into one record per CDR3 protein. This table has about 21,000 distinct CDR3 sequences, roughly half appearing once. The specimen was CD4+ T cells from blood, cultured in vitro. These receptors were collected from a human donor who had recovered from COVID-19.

In nucleotides, the CDR3 is TGTGCCAGCCGAGAGGGAGTAGCGGGAGTAAACAATGAGCAGTTCTTC. It specifies CASREGVAGVNNEQFF. The chain joins TRBV5-4 to TRBJ2-1; TRBD2 matches 9 bases. The germline V gene encodes CDR1 SGHNT and CDR2 YYREEE (reference sequence). Unmatched junction bases numbered 13, after V lost 7 bases and J lost 5 bases. This CDR3 has 16 amino acids.

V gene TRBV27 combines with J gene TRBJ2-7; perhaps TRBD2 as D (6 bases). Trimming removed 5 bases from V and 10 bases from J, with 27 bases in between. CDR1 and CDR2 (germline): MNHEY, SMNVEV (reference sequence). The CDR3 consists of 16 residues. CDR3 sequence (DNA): TGTGCCAGCAGTGTCCCTAAACCGGGACTGGGGATTCAACAGTACTTC. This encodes CASSVPKPGLGIQQYF.

The CDR3 is CSASKANEQFF. The DNA for the CDR3 is TGCAGTGCTAGTAAGGCCAATGAGCAGTTCTTC. V is TRBV20-1 and J is TRBJ2-1, with D uncertain. Per germline, CDR1 DFQATT and CDR2 SNEGSKA (reference sequence). V dropped 3 bases and J dropped 6 bases, with 6 bases sitting between them. This CDR3 is built from 11 residues.

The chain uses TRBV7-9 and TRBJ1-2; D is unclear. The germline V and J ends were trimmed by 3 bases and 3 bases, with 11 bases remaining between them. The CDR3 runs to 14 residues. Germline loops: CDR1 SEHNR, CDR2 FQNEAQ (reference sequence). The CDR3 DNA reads TGTGCCAGCAGCTTTGGACGGGGATACTATGGCTACACCTTC. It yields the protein CASSFGRGYYGYTF.

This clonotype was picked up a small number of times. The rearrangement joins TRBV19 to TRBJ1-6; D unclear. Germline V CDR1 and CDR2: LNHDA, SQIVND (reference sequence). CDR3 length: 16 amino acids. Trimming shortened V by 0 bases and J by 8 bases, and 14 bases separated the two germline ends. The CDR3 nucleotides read TGTGCCAGTAGTATAGATACGGGCAGTCACTATTCACCCCTCCACTTT. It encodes CASSIDTGSHYSPLHF.

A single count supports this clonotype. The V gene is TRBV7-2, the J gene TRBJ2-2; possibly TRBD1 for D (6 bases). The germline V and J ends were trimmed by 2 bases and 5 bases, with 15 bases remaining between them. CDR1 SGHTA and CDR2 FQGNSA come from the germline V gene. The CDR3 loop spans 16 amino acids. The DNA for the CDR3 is TGTGCCAGCAGCTTATTAGGCAGGGGAATTACCGGGGAGCTGTTTTTT. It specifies CASSLLGRGITGELFF. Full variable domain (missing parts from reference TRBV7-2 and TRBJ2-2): GAGVSQSPSNKVTEKGKDVELRCDPISGHTALYWYRQSLGQGLEFLIYFQGNSAPDKSGLPSDRFSAERTGGSVSTLTIQRTQQEDSAVYLCASSLLGRGITGELFFGEGSRLTVL.

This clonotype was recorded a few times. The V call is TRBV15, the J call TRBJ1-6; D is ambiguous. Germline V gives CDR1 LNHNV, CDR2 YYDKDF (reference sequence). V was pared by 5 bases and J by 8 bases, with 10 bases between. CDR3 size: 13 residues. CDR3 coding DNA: TGTGCCACCAGCCCCCCGGGTTATTCACCCCTCCACTTT. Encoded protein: CATSPPGYSPLHF.

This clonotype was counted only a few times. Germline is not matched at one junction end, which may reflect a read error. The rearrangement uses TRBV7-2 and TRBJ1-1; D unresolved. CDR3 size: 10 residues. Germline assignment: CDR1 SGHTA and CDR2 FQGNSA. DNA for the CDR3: TGTGCCAGCACCTTACGTATAGGTTTCTTT. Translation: CASTLRIGFF.

CDR3 DNA sequence: TGTGCCAGCAGTCCGAGGAGGGGCCATAATGAAAAACTGTTTTTT. This codes for CASSPRRGHNEKLFF. The rearrangement uses TRBV27 and TRBJ1-4; tentative D call: TRBD1 (5 bases). The V end lost 5 bases, the J end lost 4 bases, and 14 bases lay between the germline ends. This CDR3 contains 15 residues. CDR1 and CDR2 (germline): MNHEY, SMNVEV (reference sequence).

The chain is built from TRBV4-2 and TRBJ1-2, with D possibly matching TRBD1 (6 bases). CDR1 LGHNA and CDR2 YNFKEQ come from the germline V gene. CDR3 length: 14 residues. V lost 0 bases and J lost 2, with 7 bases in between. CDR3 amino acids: CASSQEQGNYGYTF. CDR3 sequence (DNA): TGTGCCAGCAGCCAAGAACAGGGAAACTATGGCTACACCTTC.

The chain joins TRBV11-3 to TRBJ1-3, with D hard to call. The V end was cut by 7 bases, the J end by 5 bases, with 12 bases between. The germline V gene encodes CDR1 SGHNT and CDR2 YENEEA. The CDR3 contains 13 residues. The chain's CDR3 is CASTLRDRNTIYF. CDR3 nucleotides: TGTGCCAGCACCCTCCGAGACAGAAACACCATATATTTT. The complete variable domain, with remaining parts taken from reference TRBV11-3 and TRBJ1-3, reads EAGVVQSPRYKIIEKKQPVAFWCNPISGHNTLYWYLQNLGQGPELLIRYENEEAVDDSQLPKDRFSAERLKGVDSTLKIQPAELGDSAVYLCASTLRDRNTIYFGEGSWLTVV.

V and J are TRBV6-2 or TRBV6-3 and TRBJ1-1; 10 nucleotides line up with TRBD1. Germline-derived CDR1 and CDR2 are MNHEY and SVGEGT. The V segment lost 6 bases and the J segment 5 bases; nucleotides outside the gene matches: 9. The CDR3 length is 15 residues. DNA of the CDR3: TGTGCCAGCAGCACTCCAGGACAGGGGGGAACTGAAGCTTTCTTT. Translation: CASSTPGQGGTEAFF.

CDR3 nucleotides: TGTGCCTGGAGTGTAGGTTCCGAGCAGTACTTC. This sequence encodes CAWSVGSEQYF. This chain joins TRBV30 and TRBJ2-7; no reliable D call. V lost 0 bases and J lost 6, with 6 bases in between. The CDR3 loop spans 11 amino acids. CDR1 is GTSNPN and CDR2 is SVGIG in the germline V gene (reference sequence).

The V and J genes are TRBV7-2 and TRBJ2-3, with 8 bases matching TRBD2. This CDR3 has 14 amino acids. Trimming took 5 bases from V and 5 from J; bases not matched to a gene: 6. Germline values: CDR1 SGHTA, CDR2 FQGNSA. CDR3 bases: TGTGCCAGCAGCCCCGGGGGGGGTAGAGATACGCAGTATTTT. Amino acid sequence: CASSPGGGRDTQYF.

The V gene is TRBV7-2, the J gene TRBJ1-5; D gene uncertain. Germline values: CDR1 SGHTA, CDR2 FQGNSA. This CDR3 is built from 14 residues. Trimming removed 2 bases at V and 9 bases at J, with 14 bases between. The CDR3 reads CASSLNRRFRPQHF. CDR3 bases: TGTGCCAGCAGCTTAAATCGGCGGTTTAGGCCCCAGCATTTT.

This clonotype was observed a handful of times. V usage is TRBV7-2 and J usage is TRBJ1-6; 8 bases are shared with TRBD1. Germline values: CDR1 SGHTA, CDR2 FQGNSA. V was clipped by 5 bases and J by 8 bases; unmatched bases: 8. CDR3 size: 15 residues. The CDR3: CASSPWDRPDSPLHF. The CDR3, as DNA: TGTGCCAGCAGCCCCTGGGACAGGCCCGATTCACCCCTCCACTTT.

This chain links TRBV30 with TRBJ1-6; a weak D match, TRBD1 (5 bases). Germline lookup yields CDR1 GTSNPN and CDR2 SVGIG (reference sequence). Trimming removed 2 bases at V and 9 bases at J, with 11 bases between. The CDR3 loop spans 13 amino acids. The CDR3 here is CAWSHEGRSPLHF. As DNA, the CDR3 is TGTGCCTGGAGTCATGAGGGGCGTTCACCCCTCCACTTT. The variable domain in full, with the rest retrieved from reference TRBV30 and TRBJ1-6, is SQTIHQWPATLVQPVGSPLSLECTVEGTSNPNLYWYRQAAGRGLQLLFYSVGIGQISSEVPQNLSASRPQDRQFILSSKKLLLSDSGFYLCAWSHEGRSPLHFGNGTRLTVT.

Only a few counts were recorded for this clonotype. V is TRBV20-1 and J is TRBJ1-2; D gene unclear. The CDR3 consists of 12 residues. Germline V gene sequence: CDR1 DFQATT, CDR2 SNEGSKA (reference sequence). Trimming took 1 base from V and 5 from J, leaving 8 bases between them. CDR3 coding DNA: TGCAGTGCTAGAGGGGAGGGATATGGCTACACCTTC. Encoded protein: CSARGEGYGYTF.

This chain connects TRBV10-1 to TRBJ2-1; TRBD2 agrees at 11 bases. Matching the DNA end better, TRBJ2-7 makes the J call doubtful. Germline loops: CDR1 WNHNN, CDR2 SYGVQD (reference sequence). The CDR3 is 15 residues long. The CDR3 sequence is CASRPLAGGAYEQYF. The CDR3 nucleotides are TGCGCCAGCAGGCCTCTAGCGGGAGGTGCGTACGAGCAGTACTTC.